Listed below are T cell receptor beta chains from one sample, sequenced in a study of blood T cell repertoires in COVID-19. Measured with immunoSEQ multiplex PCR; TCRdb has only the in-frame clones, and not every one. The profile covers hundreds of thousands of clones, with around 89% appearing a single time and roughly 1.5% taken by the ten largest. Sequenced sample: PBMCs or T cells enriched from blood (not recorded which). These TCRs come from a woman in her late teens or twenties with acute COVID-19. Both conserved end residues are part of each CDR3. A D gene is named only where the DNA matches it firmly. Clone size appears in some rows only: once, few, many, or a class for an expanded clone.

cdr3_aa,cdr3_nt,v_call,d_call,cdr3_length,clone_size,j_call
CASSYSDRGLYEQYF,TGTGCCAGCAGTTACTCCGACAGGGGGCTCTACGAGCAGTACTTC,TRBV6-5,TRBD1,15,NA,TRBJ2-7
CASSAPGLPGLYEQYF,TGTGCCAGCAGTGCTCCGGGACTCCCTGGTCTCTACGAGCAGTACTTC,TRBV25-1,NA,16,NA,TRBJ2-7
CASSVDRSNEQFF,TGTGCCAGTAGTGTAGACAGGTCAAATGAGCAGTTCTTC,TRBV19,NA,13,NA,TRBJ2-1
CASSQSRDRDDYGYTF,TGTGCCAGCAGCCAATCCCGGGACAGGGACGACTATGGCTACACCTTC,TRBV14,TRBD1,16,NA,TRBJ1-2
CASSLTGGARSPLHF,TGCGCCAGCAGCTTGACAGGGGGCGCACGTTCACCCCTCCACTTT,TRBV5-1,TRBD1,15,NA,TRBJ1-6
CASSVEWANTEAFF,TGTGCCAGCAGCGTAGAGTGGGCGAACACTGAAGCTTTCTTT,TRBV9,NA,14,NA,TRBJ1-1
CASSYRTGHQPQHF,TGTGCCAGCAGTTACCGGACAGGCCATCAGCCCCAGCATTTT,TRBV6-5,TRBD1,14,NA,TRBJ1-5
CASSRPDRGASDTQYF,TGCGCCAGCAGCCGACCGGACAGGGGGGCTTCAGATACGCAGTATTTT,TRBV4-1,TRBD1,16,once,TRBJ2-3
CASSPRQGNYEQYF,TGTGCCAGCAGTCCGCGACAGGGGAACTACGAGCAGTACTTC,TRBV25-1,TRBD1,14,NA,TRBJ2-7
CAISESSGNEQFF,TGTGCCATCAGTGAGTCGTCGGGAAATGAGCAGTTCTTC,TRBV10-3,NA,13,NA,TRBJ2-1
CASSLGVYEQYF,TGTGCCAGCAGCTTGGGAGTCTACGAGCAGTACTTC,TRBV7-9,NA,12,NA,TRBJ2-7
CASSLVAVVVTGELFF,TGTGCCAGCAGCTTAGTGGCGGTCGTGGTCACCGGGGAGCTGTTTTTT,TRBV11-1,NA,16,once,TRBJ2-2
CASSPLDRDYEQYF,TGTGCCAGCAGCCCCCTGGACCGGGACTACGAGCAGTACTTC,TRBV2,NA,14,once,TRBJ2-7
CASSFRGVPEAFF,TGTGCCAGCAGTTTCCGGGGGGTTCCTGAAGCTTTCTTT,TRBV28,NA,13,NA,TRBJ1-1
CAWSVLAGGPTGELFF,TGTGCCTGGAGTGTACTGGCGGGAGGGCCGACCGGGGAGCTGTTTTTT,TRBV30,TRBD2,16,NA,TRBJ2-2
CASSYADRGVYEQYF,TGTGCCAGCAGTTACGCGGACAGGGGAGTCTACGAGCAGTACTTC,TRBV6-5,TRBD1,15,NA,TRBJ2-7
CASSEGLTGYF,TGTGCCAGCAGTGAGGGGCTGACAGGCTACTTC,TRBV2,NA,11,NA,TRBJ2-7
CASSQDVGAFVKETQYF,TGTGCCAGCAGCCAAGATGTGGGGGCCTTCGTGAAAGAGACCCAGTACTTC,TRBV3-1/TRBV3-2,NA,17,NA,TRBJ2-5
CASSSGAAGRYEQYF,TGTGCCAGCAGCTCAGGGGCCGCGGGCCGCTACGAGCAGTACTTC,TRBV11-3,NA,15,NA,TRBJ2-7
CASSGGTSGYEQYF,TGTGCCAGCAGCGGGGGGACTAGCGGCTACGAGCAGTACTTC,TRBV5-4,TRBD2,14,NA,TRBJ2-7
CASSDSSWGRGEQFF,TGTGCCAGCAGTGACTCGAGTTGGGGGAGGGGTGAGCAGTTCTTC,TRBV6-4,TRBD2,15,NA,TRBJ2-1
CASAPGQLNSPLHF,TGTGCCAGCGCACCGGGACAGCTTAATTCACCCCTCCACTTT,TRBV6-6,TRBD1,14,NA,TRBJ1-6
CASSQNRDRLGFEQFF,TGTGCCAGCAGCCAAAACCGGGACAGGCTTGGGTTCGAGCAGTTCTTC,TRBV11-2,TRBD1,16,few,TRBJ2-1
CASSPQRRGQGVYEQFF,TGTGCCAGCTCACCCCAACGGCGGGGACAGGGAGTGTATGAGCAGTTCTTC,TRBV18,TRBD1,17,NA,TRBJ2-1
CASSPDTGPGWTKNIQYF,TGTGCCAGCAGCCCCGATACGGGCCCGGGGTGGACCAAAAACATTCAGTACTTC,TRBV5-4,NA,18,NA,TRBJ2-4
CASRVHQGANSPLHF,TGTGCCAGCAGAGTCCACCAGGGGGCTAATTCACCCCTCCACTTT,TRBV27,TRBD1,15,NA,TRBJ1-6
CASSPTDSSYEQYF,TGTGCCAGCAGCCCTACCGACAGCTCCTACGAGCAGTACTTC,TRBV7-9,NA,14,few,TRBJ2-7
CASSEATSGEFIGELFF,TGCGCCAGCAGTGAGGCGACTAGCGGGGAGTTTATCGGGGAGCTGTTTTTT,TRBV10-1,TRBD2,17,few,TRBJ2-2
CASQTGTASYEQYF,TGTGCCAGCCAAACCGGGACAGCATCCTACGAGCAGTACTTC,TRBV6-5,TRBD1,14,NA,TRBJ2-7
CASSLVAGEVGELFF,TGCGCCAGCAGCTTGGTAGCGGGAGAGGTCGGGGAGCTGTTTTTT,TRBV5-1,TRBD2,15,NA,TRBJ2-2
CASSQGRGGEQYF,TGCGCCAGCAGCCAAGGAAGGGGTGGGGAGCAGTACTTC,TRBV4-3,NA,13,NA,TRBJ2-7
CASSPGQEADTGELFF,TGTGCCAGCAGCCCAGGACAGGAGGCGGACACCGGGGAGCTGTTTTTT,TRBV11-3,TRBD1,16,NA,TRBJ2-2
CASKGTSGYEQYF,TGCGCCAGCAAAGGGACTAGCGGCTACGAGCAGTACTTC,TRBV5-1,TRBD2,13,NA,TRBJ2-7
CASSRGTGNTGELFF,TGCGCCAGCAGCCGAGGGACAGGGAACACCGGGGAGCTGTTTTTT,TRBV5-1,TRBD1,15,NA,TRBJ2-2
CASSEPGFYGYTF,TGTGCCAGCAGTGAACCAGGGTTCTATGGCTACACCTTC,TRBV27,NA,13,NA,TRBJ1-2
CSVGQMNTEAFF,TGCAGCGTTGGACAAATGAACACTGAAGCTTTCTTT,TRBV29-1,NA,12,NA,TRBJ1-1
CASSSSSGSSYEQYF,TGTGCCAGCAGCTCATCTAGCGGTAGCTCCTACGAGCAGTACTTC,TRBV5-6,TRBD2,15,NA,TRBJ2-7
CATASGTLAGPSYNEQFF,TGTGCCACCGCGTCAGGGACCCTAGCGGGACCCTCCTACAATGAGCAGTTCTTC,TRBV27,TRBD2,18,few,TRBJ2-1
CASSGTGGTLGWETQYF,TGTGCCAGCAGCGGCACAGGGGGCACACTTGGATGGGAGACCCAGTACTTC,TRBV7-9,TRBD1,17,NA,TRBJ2-5
CASSLTGADYEQYF,TGTGCCAGCAGTTTAACAGGGGCGGATTACGAGCAGTACTTC,TRBV28,TRBD1,14,NA,TRBJ2-7
CASWENYGYTF,TGTGCCAGCTGGGAGAACTATGGCTACACCTTC,TRBV12-3/TRBV12-4,NA,11,NA,TRBJ1-2
CASSEGGTLVREQYF,TGTGCCAGCAGTGAAGGGGGGACTCTAGTCCGTGAGCAGTACTTC,TRBV2,NA,15,NA,TRBJ2-7
CASSIRAGANNEQFF,TGTGCCAGTAGTATTCGGGCGGGAGCCAACAATGAGCAGTTCTTC,TRBV19,TRBD2,15,NA,TRBJ2-1